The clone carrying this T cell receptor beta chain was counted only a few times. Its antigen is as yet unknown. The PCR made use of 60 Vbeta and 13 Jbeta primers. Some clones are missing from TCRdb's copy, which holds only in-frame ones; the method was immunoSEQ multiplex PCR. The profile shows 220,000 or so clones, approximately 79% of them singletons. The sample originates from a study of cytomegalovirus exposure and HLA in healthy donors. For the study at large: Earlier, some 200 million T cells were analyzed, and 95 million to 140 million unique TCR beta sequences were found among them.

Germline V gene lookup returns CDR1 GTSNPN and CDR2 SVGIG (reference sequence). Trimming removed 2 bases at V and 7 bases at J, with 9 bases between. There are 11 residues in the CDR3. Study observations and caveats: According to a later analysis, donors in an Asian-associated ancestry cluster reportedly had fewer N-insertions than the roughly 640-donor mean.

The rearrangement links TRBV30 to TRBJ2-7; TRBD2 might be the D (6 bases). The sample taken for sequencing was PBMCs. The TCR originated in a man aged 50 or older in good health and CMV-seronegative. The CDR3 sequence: CAWSRGVEQYF. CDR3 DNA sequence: TGTGCCTGGAGTCGCGGGGTTGAGCAGTACTTC.